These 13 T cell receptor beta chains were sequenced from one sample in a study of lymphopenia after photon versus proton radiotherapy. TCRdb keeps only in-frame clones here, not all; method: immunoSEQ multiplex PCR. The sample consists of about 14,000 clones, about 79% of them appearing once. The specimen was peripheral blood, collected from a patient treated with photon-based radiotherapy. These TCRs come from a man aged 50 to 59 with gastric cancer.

The CDR3 sequence is CASSLGTFANTGELFF. CDR3 nucleotides: TGTGCCAGCAGCTTAGGGACATTCGCGAACACCGGGGAGCTGTTTTTT. The gene calls are TRBV11-2 and TRBJ2-2; TRBD1 is a possible D gene (5 bases). Trimming cost V 1 base and J 0 bases, with 9 bases left between them. Germline loops: CDR1 SGHAT, CDR2 FQNNGV. This CDR3 spans 16 amino acids.

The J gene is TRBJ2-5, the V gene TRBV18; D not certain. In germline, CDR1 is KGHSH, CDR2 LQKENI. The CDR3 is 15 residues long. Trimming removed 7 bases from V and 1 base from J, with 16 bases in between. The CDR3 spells CASFDPAITQETQYF. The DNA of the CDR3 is TGTGCCAGCTTCGACCCCGCAATAACCCAAGAGACCCAGTACTTC.

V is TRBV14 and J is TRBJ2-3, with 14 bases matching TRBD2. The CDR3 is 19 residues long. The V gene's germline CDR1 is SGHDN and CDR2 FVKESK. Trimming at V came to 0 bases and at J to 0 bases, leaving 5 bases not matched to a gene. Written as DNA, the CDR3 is TGTGCCAGCAGCCAAGATCGACTAGCGGGGGGGATAAGCACAGATACGCAGTATTTT. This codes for CASSQDRLAGGISTDTQYF. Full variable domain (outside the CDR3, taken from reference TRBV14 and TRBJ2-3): EAGVTQFPSHSVIEKGQTVTLRCDPISGHDNLYWYRRVMGKEIKFLLHFVKESKQDESGMPNNRFLAERTGGTYSTLKVQPAELEDSGVYFCASSQDRLAGGISTDTQYFGPGTRLTVL.

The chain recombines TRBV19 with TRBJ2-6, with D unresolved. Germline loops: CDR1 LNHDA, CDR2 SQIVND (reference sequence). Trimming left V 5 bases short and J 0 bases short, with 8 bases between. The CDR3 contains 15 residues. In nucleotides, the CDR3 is TGTGCCAGTAGTGCGCGCTCCTCTGGGGCCAACGTCCTGACTTTC. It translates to CASSARSSGANVLTF.

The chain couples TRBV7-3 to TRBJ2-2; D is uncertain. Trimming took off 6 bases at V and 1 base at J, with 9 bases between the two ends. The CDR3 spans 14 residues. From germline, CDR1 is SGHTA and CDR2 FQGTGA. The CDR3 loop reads CASRTRQNTGELFF. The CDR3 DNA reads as TGTGCCAGCAGAACCCGACAGAACACCGGGGAGCTGTTTTTT.

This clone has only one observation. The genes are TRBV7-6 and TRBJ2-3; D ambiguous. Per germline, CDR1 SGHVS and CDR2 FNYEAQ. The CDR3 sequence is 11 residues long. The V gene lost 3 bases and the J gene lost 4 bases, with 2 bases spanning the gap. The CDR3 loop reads CASSLADTQYF. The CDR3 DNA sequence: TGTGCCAGCAGCTTGGCAGATACGCAGTATTTT.

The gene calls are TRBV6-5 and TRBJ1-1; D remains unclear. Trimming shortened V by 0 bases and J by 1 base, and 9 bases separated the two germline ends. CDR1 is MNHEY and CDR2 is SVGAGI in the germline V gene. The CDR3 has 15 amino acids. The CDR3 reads CASSYSTAGNTEAFF. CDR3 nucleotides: TGTGCCAGCAGTTACTCGACCGCGGGGAACACTGAAGCTTTCTTT.

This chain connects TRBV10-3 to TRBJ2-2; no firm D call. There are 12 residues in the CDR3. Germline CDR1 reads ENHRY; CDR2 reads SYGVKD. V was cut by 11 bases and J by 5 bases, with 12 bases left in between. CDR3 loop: CAGRTLTGELFF. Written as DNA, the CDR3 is TGTGCCGGTAGGACGCTGACCGGGGAGCTGTTTTTT.

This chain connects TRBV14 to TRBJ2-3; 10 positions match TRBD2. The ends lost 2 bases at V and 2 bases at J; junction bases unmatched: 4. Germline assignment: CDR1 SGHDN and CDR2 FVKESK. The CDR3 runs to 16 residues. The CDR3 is CASSQPGLANTDTQYF. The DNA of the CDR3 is TGTGCCAGCAGCCAACCGGGACTAGCGAACACAGATACGCAGTATTTT.

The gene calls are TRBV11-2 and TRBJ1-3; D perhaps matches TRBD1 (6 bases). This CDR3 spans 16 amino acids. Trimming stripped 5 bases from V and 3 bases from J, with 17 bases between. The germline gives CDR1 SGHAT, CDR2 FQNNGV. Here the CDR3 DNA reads TGTGCCAGCAGCAGGAGGGCAGGGGTACTTGGAAACACCATATATTTT. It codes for CASSRRAGVLGNTIYF.

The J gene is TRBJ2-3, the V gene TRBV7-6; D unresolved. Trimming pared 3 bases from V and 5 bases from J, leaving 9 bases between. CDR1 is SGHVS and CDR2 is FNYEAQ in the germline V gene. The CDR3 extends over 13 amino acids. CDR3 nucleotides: TGTGCCAGCAGCTTTTCACCGGGAGATACGCAGTATTTT. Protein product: CASSFSPGDTQYF.

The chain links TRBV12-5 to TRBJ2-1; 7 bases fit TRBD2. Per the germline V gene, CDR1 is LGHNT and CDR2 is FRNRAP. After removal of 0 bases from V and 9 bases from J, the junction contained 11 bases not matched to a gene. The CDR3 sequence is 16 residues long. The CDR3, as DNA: TGTGCTAGTGGTTTGGTACGTGTCGGGGGGAAGAGTGAGCAGTTCTTC. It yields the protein CASGLVRVGGKSEQFF.

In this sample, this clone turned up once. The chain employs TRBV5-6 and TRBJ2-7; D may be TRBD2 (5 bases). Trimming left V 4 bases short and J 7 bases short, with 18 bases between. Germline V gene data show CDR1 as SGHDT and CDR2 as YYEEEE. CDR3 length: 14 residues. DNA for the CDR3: TGTGCCAGCAGCGACACCGGGAAACCGGGGGAGCAGTACTTC. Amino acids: CASSDTGKPGEQYF.